This is a list of T cell receptor beta chains from one sample in a study of brain metastases from non-small cell lung cancer. TCRdb keeps only in-frame clones here, not all; method: immunoSEQ multiplex PCR. The table has 7,500 to 10,000 clones, approximately 86% seen once. Sequencing was carried out using primary lung tumor tissue. The source is a donor older than 35 with non-small cell lung cancer. Each CDR3 is given with its conserved first and last residue. Each record gives: clone size, CDR3 length, V gene, J gene, D gene, CDR3 protein, CDR3 DNA. The D gene is left open where the match is weak. Expanded clones are given a class, and other clones once, few, many or no size at all.

size: NA; length: 15; V: TRBV7-2; J: TRBJ1-6; D: NA; CDR3: CASSLASSYNSPLHF; DNA: TGTGCCAGCAGCTTAGCTAGCTCCTATAATTCACCCCTCCACTTT
size: NA; length: 17; V: TRBV4-1; J: TRBJ2-7; D: TRBD1; CDR3: CASSQDTKGQPPSEQYF; DNA: TGCGCCAGCAGCCAAGATACGAAGGGACAGCCTCCGTCCGAGCAGTACTTC
size: NA; length: 14; V: TRBV7-7; J: TRBJ2-2; D: NA; CDR3: CASAGTANTGELFF; DNA: TGTGCCTCTGCTGGGACCGCGAACACCGGGGAGCTGTTTTTT
size: NA; length: 17; V: TRBV12-5; J: TRBJ2-7; D: TRBD1; CDR3: CASGPPAQGPTSYEQYF; DNA: TGTGCTAGTGGTCCCCCCGCACAGGGGCCGACCTCCTACGAGCAGTACTTC
size: NA; length: 14; V: TRBV2; J: TRBJ1-6; D: NA; CDR3: CASSPSSYNSPLHF; DNA: TGTGCCAGCAGTCCGAGCTCCTATAATTCACCCCTCCACTTT
size: NA; length: 16; V: TRBV6-5; J: TRBJ1-6; D: TRBD1; CDR3: CASSYSGQGGWSPLHF; DNA: TGTGCCAGCAGTTACTCGGGACAGGGGGGTTGGTCACCCCTCCACTTT
size: NA; length: 13; V: TRBV19; J: TRBJ1-2; D: NA; CDR3: CASSIGTRYGYTF; DNA: TGTGCCAGTAGTATTGGGACCCGTTATGGCTACACCTTC
size: few; length: 15; V: TRBV2; J: TRBJ1-4; D: TRBD1; CDR3: CASTLQGQGGEKLFF; DNA: TGTGCCAGCACCCTCCAGGGACAGGGCGGGGAAAAACTGTTTTTT
size: NA; length: 13; V: TRBV12-3/TRBV12-4; J: TRBJ1-2; D: NA; CDR3: CASSPARTYGYTF; DNA: TGTGCCAGCAGCCCAGCGAGAACCTATGGCTACACCTTC
size: NA; length: 12; V: TRBV28; J: TRBJ1-1; D: NA; CDR3: CASSSTDSEAFF; DNA: TGTGCCAGCAGTTCAACGGACAGCGAAGCTTTCTTT
size: NA; length: 17; V: TRBV7-9; J: TRBJ2-3; D: NA; CDR3: CASSLSDGARVTDTQYF; DNA: TGTGCCAGCAGCTTAAGCGACGGGGCGAGGGTCACAGATACGCAGTATTTT
size: NA; length: 15; V: TRBV30; J: TRBJ1-1; D: TRBD1; CDR3: CAWSWGSRGYDEAFF; DNA: TGTGCCTGGAGTTGGGGATCCAGGGGGTATGATGAAGCTTTCTTT
size: NA; length: 13; V: TRBV12-3/TRBV12-4; J: TRBJ1-2; D: NA; CDR3: CASSFLGSYGYTF; DNA: TGTGCCAGCAGTTTCTTGGGAAGCTACGGCTACACCTTC
size: NA; length: 16; V: TRBV9; J: TRBJ2-5; D: TRBD1; CDR3: CTSSARRSTGGETQYF; DNA: TGTACCAGCAGCGCACGACGGTCAACAGGGGGAGAGACCCAGTACTTC
size: once; length: 14; V: TRBV13; J: TRBJ1-2; D: TRBD1; CDR3: CASSLVGQGEGYTF; DNA: TGTGCCAGCAGCTTAGTAGGACAGGGCGAGGGCTACACCTTC
size: once; length: 18; V: TRBV19; J: TRBJ1-5; D: NA; CDR3: CASSMGLRLGFGNQPQHF; DNA: TGTGCCAGTAGTATGGGGCTGAGGTTGGGATTTGGCAATCAGCCCCAGCATTTT
size: NA; length: 12; V: TRBV2; J: TRBJ2-7; D: NA; CDR3: CASMVNPYEQYF; DNA: TGTGCCAGCATGGTTAATCCGTACGAGCAGTACTTC
size: NA; length: 10; V: TRBV2; J: TRBJ1-1; D: NA; CDR3: CASKILRAFF; DNA: TGTGCCAGCAAAATTCTACGGGCTTTCTTT
size: few; length: 17; V: TRBV6-2/TRBV6-3; J: TRBJ2-5; D: NA; CDR3: CASSYSGAWEYQETQYF; DNA: TGTGCCAGCAGTTACTCGGGGGCGTGGGAGTACCAAGAGACCCAGTACTTC
size: NA; length: 11; V: TRBV4-1; J: TRBJ2-1; D: NA; CDR3: CASSARGGQFF; DNA: TGCGCCAGCAGCGCCCGGGGTGGGCAGTTCTTC
size: NA; length: 15; V: TRBV7-9; J: TRBJ1-6; D: TRBD1; CDR3: CASSLDRGGNSPLHF; DNA: TGTGCCAGCAGCTTGGACAGGGGAGGGAATTCACCCCTCCACTTT
size: NA; length: 14; V: TRBV7-2; J: TRBJ1-1; D: TRBD1; CDR3: CASSVGTVNTEAFF; DNA: TGTGCCAGCAGCGTTGGGACAGTGAACACTGAAGCTTTCTTT
size: NA; length: 16; V: TRBV7-9; J: TRBJ2-5; D: TRBD1; CDR3: CASSESGTGGRETQYF; DNA: TGTGCCAGCAGTGAATCCGGGACAGGGGGCAGGGAGACCCAGTACTTC
size: NA; length: 19; V: TRBV27; J: TRBJ2-5; D: TRBD2; CDR3: CASSLNARGGTSTGETQYF; DNA: TGTGCCAGCAGTTTAAATGCCCGCGGGGGGACGTCAACAGGGGAGACCCAGTACTTC